The 30 T cell receptor beta chains below come from one sample, sequenced in a study of cytomegalovirus exposure and HLA in healthy donors. Method: immunoSEQ multiplex PCR; TCRdb's copy keeps in-frame clones and lacks some. The sample consists of about 120,000 clones, nearly 90% of them appearing once. The specimen sequenced was PBMCs. All receptors derive from a woman between 18 and 29 years old in good health and CMV-seronegative.

CDR3 region: CATSRERREKLFF. CDR3 DNA sequence: TGTGCCACCAGCAGAGAGAGGAGAGAAAAACTGTTTTTT. The rearrangement links TRBV15 to TRBJ1-4; D call uncertain. The V end was cut by 0 bases, the J end by 8 bases, with 7 bases between. Germline V gene sequence: CDR1 LNHNV, CDR2 YYDKDF (reference sequence). The CDR3 contains 13 residues.

The chain joins TRBV7-7 to TRBJ2-5, with 12 bases lining up with TRBD2. The ends lost 5 bases at V and 10 bases at J; junction bases unmatched: 8. The CDR3 sequence is 14 residues long. Germline lookup yields CDR1 SSHAT and CDR2 FNYEAQ (reference sequence). CDR3 amino acids: CASSPRTSGIGQYF. The CDR3 bases are TGTGCCAGCAGCCCCCGGACTAGCGGGATAGGCCAGTACTTC.

The chain joins TRBV6-1 to TRBJ1-3; a weak D match, TRBD1 (6 bases). Germline V CDR1 and CDR2: MNHNS, SASEGT. This CDR3 contains 16 residues. V was cut by 4 bases and J by 4 bases, with 17 bases left in between. Written as DNA, the CDR3 is TGTGCCAGCAGTGCAGGGAGAAGGGGGTCGGGAAACACCATATATTTT. Its protein is CASSAGRRGSGNTIYF.

The chain joins TRBV6-5 to TRBJ2-7, with 9 bases lining up with TRBD1. V dropped 0 bases and J dropped 4; count of bases not matched to a gene: 4. The CDR3 covers 15 residues. In germline, CDR1 is MNHEY, CDR2 SVGAGI. In DNA, the CDR3 is TGTGCCAGCAGTTACTCGACAGGGGGTACATACGAGCAGTACTTC. This codes for CASSYSTGGTYEQYF.

This clone was observed a few times. This chain joins TRBV18 and TRBJ1-6, with no clear D. The CDR3 runs 16 residues. CDR1 KGHSH and CDR2 LQKENI come from the germline V gene. V lost 0 bases and J 8 bases, leaving 14 bases between the germline ends. The CDR3 coding sequence is TGTGCCAGCTCACCACCCGGGTCCCCAGATTATTCACCCCTCCACTTT. Translating gives CASSPPGSPDYSPLHF.

V and J are TRBV29-1 and TRBJ2-5; TRBD2 aligns across 15 bases. The CDR3 extends over 21 amino acids. V shed 7 bases, J shed 2 bases, and the junction held 23 bases outside the gene matches. Germline CDR1 is SQVTM and CDR2 is ANQGSEA. The CDR3 spells CSARSGPAGLAGGNMQETQYF. DNA of the CDR3: TGCAGCGCCCGCTCAGGTCCCGCGGGACTAGCGGGGGGAAACATGCAAGAGACCCAGTACTTC. Based on the CDR3 plus reference TRBV29-1 and TRBJ2-5, the full variable domain is SAVISQKPSRDICQRGTSLTIQCQVDSQVTMMFWYRQQPGQSLTLIATANQGSEATYESGFVIDKFPISRPNLTFSTLTVSNMSPEDSSIYLCSARSGPAGLAGGNMQETQYFGPGTRLLVL.

The gene calls are TRBV4-3 and TRBJ2-1; maybe TRBD2 (6 bases). V lost 0 bases and J lost 1, with 13 bases in between. There are 17 residues in the CDR3. From germline, CDR1 is LGHNA and CDR2 YSLEER. CDR3: CASSQDLGSSSYNEQFF. CDR3 sequence (DNA): TGCGCCAGCAGCCAAGATCTCGGGAGTAGTTCCTACAATGAGCAGTTCTTC.

This chain connects TRBV9 to TRBJ1-5; tentatively, D is TRBD1 (6 bases). The germline V gene has CDR1 SGDLS and CDR2 YYNGEE. Trimming took off 1 base at V and 7 bases at J, with 9 bases between the two ends. The CDR3 consists of 13 residues. CDR3 loop: CASSVTGLQPQHF. The CDR3 DNA reads TGTGCCAGCAGCGTAACAGGGTTGCAGCCCCAGCATTTT.

This clone was seen a single time. The CDR3: CAISDPFLAGGPGVESYEQYF. For the CDR3, the DNA is TGTGCCATCAGTGATCCGTTCTTAGCGGGAGGGCCGGGGGTTGAGTCCTACGAGCAGTACTTC. The chain uses TRBV10-3 and TRBJ2-7; 11 bases are a match to TRBD2. V dropped 3 bases and J dropped 1; count of bases not matched to a gene: 20. The CDR3 contains 21 residues. Germline assignment: CDR1 ENHRY and CDR2 SYGVKD.

The chain carries TRBV7-9 and TRBJ2-4; possible D gene TRBD2, 6 bases. The CDR3 consists of 16 residues. Germline CDR1 SEHNR, CDR2 FQNEAQ (reference sequence). V shed 6 bases and J shed 0 bases, with 15 bases lying between them. Here the CDR3 reads CASRSGGSEAKNIQYF. Here the CDR3 DNA reads TGTGCCAGCAGGAGTGGGGGGTCTGAAGCCAAAAACATTCAGTACTTC.

This chain uses TRBV20-1 with TRBJ1-2, with unresolved D. In germline, CDR1 is DFQATT, CDR2 SNEGSKA (reference sequence). The CDR3 extends over 10 amino acids. The V gene lost 5 bases and the J gene lost 8 bases, with 9 bases spanning the gap. The DNA of the CDR3 is TGCAGTGCTGGCCAGGCCGGCTACACCTTC. Translated, it gives CSAGQAGYTF.

The chain has TRBV4-3 and TRBJ2-5; TRBD2 matches at 7 bases. V dropped 5 bases and J dropped 5; count of bases not matched to a gene: 11. In germline, CDR1 is LGHNA, CDR2 YSLEER. This CDR3 spans 15 amino acids. CDR3 region: CASSSREAPWETQYF. The CDR3 DNA sequence: TGCGCCAGCAGCTCACGGGAGGCTCCCTGGGAGACCCAGTACTTC.

The gene calls are TRBV7-9 and TRBJ1-6; 8 bases align to TRBD1. The CDR3 is 14 amino acids. The ends lost 2 bases at V and 9 bases at J; junction bases unmatched: 3. Per germline, CDR1 SEHNR and CDR2 FQNEAQ (reference sequence). CDR3 DNA: TGTGCCAGCAGCTTAAGGGACAGGATTTCACCCCTCCACTTT. Translating gives CASSLRDRISPLHF.

The chain joins TRBV5-6 to TRBJ1-2; tentative D call: TRBD1 (6 bases). This CDR3 comprises 15 residues. V was shortened by 4 bases and J by 7 bases, with 20 bases between the two germline ends. Germline CDR1 SGHDT, CDR2 YYEEEE. The CDR3 bases are TGTGCCAGCAGCGGGAGGGGGGCATCTGCTTCTGGCTACACCTTC. Residues: CASSGRGASASGYTF.

The chain has TRBV5-4 and TRBJ2-2, with 9 bases identical to TRBD2. CDR1 and CDR2 (germline): SGHNT, YYREEE (reference sequence). The ends lost 5 bases at V and 1 base at J; junction bases unmatched: 9. The CDR3 spans 17 residues. As DNA, the CDR3 is TGTGCCAGCAGACCAGCGGGGGGTGGAGGGAACACCGGGGAGCTGTTTTTT. Encoded protein: CASRPAGGGGNTGELFF. Using reference TRBV5-4 and TRBJ2-2 for the parts outside the CDR3, the full variable domain is ETGVTQSPTHLIKTRGQQVTLRCSSQSGHNTVSWYQQALGQGPQFIFQYYREEENGRGNFPPRFSGLQFPNYSSELNVNALELDDSALYLCASRPAGGGGNTGELFFGEGSRLTVL.

The chain links TRBV4-3 to TRBJ2-5; maybe TRBD2 (6 bases). The ends were cut back, 4 bases at V and 5 bases at J, with 17 bases in the middle. There are 15 residues in the CDR3. The V gene's germline CDR1 is LGHNA and CDR2 YSLEER. CDR3 protein: CASSLEGSVWETQYF. The CDR3 nucleotides are TGCGCCAGCAGCCTGGAGGGGTCCGTATGGGAGACCCAGTACTTC.

This chain connects TRBV4-3 to TRBJ2-2; 7 nucleotides align to TRBD1. This CDR3 has 14 residues. CDR1 is LGHNA, CDR2 YSLEER, per germline. The J segment lost 4 bases and the V segment lost 2 bases, leaving 1 base of the junction unmatched. Here the CDR3 DNA reads TGCGCCAGCAGCCAAAGGGGGCTCACCGGGGAGCTGTTTTTT. It codes for CASSQRGLTGELFF.

The genes are TRBV19 and TRBJ2-7, with D perhaps TRBD2 (6 bases). The CDR3 has 15 amino acids. Trimming took off 3 bases at V and 4 bases at J, with 16 bases between the two ends. In germline, CDR1 is LNHDA, CDR2 SQIVND (reference sequence). The CDR3 DNA is TGTGCCAGTAGTATCAGCGACGGGAGAGTGTACGAGCAGTACTTC. As protein: CASSISDGRVYEQYF.

This rearrangement joins TRBV2 to TRBJ1-5; tentatively, D is TRBD1 (6 bases). This CDR3 comprises 13 residues. The germline CDR1 and CDR2 sequences are SNHLY and FYNNEI. Trimming shortened V by 5 bases and J by 7 bases, and 12 bases separated the two germline ends. In nucleotides, the CDR3 is TGTGCCAGCAGTAGACAGGTCGAGCAGCCCCAGCATTTT. This gives the protein CASSRQVEQPQHF.

The J gene is TRBJ2-3, the V gene TRBV28; a possible D gene is TRBD2 (5 bases). V was clipped by 2 bases and J by 3 bases, with 12 bases between them. The CDR3 is 15 residues long. The germline CDR1 and CDR2 sequences are MDHEN and SYDVKM. Written as DNA, the CDR3 is TGTGCCAGCAGTTTAACCGGGGTGGGAACAGATACGCAGTATTTT. This translates into CASSLTGVGTDTQYF.

This chain joins TRBV28 and TRBJ2-6; TRBD1 matches 10 bases. V trimming: 5 bases; J trimming: 6 bases; junction bases outside the gene matches: 13. The germline CDR1 and CDR2 sequences are MDHEN and SYDVKM. This CDR3 has 18 residues. CDR3 DNA: TGTGCCAGCAGTACCCTAGGGACAGGGGCGCTTACGGCCAACGTCCTGACTTTC. It encodes CASSTLGTGALTANVLTF. The whole variable domain, remainder taken from reference TRBV28 and TRBJ2-6, is DVKVTQSSRYLVKRTGEKVFLECVQDMDHENMFWYRQDPGLGLRLIYFSYDVKMKEKGDIPEGYSVSREKKERFSLILESASTNQTSMYLCASSTLGTGALTANVLTFGAGSRLTVL.

This chain links TRBV27 with TRBJ1-5, with TRBD1 matching 8 bases. In germline, CDR1 is MNHEY, CDR2 SMNVEV (reference sequence). This CDR3 has 14 residues. Losses at the gene ends were 3 bases for V and 5 bases for J; bases not matched to a gene: 3. Here the CDR3 DNA reads TGTGCCAGCAGTTTCAGGGGGCGCGATCAGCCCCAGCATTTT. This codes for CASSFRGRDQPQHF.

The chain uses TRBV30 and TRBJ1-1, with D maybe TRBD1 (5 bases). V lost 5 bases, J lost 1 base, and 14 bases lay in between. Germline V gene sequence: CDR1 GTSNPN, CDR2 SVGIG (reference sequence). There are 14 residues in the CDR3. Written as DNA, the CDR3 is TGTGCCTGGGGGCCCAGGACATGGAACACTGAAGCTTTCTTT. Encoded protein: CAWGPRTWNTEAFF.

This clone was observed once. The genes are TRBV19 and TRBJ1-5, with 7 bases fitting TRBD1. This CDR3 comprises 14 residues. Germline V gene data show CDR1 as LNHDA and CDR2 as SQIVND (reference sequence). V trimming: 9 bases; J trimming: 2 bases; junction bases outside the gene matches: 7. For the CDR3, the DNA is TGTGCCAGGGACAGGCGGTTGGGCAATCAGCCCCAGCATTTT. It translates to CARDRRLGNQPQHF.

The chain links TRBV7-6 to TRBJ1-2, with unresolved D. V shed 5 bases and J shed 7 bases, with 8 bases lying between them. Germline V gene lookup returns CDR1 SGHVS and CDR2 FNYEAQ. This CDR3 spans 11 amino acids. CDR3 sequence: CASSPGSGYTF. In nucleotides, the CDR3 is TGTGCCAGCAGCCCGGGAAGTGGCTACACCTTC.

The V and J genes are TRBV13 and TRBJ2-7; no clear D gene. CDR3 size: 13 residues. The germline CDR1 and CDR2 sequences are PRHDT and FYEKMQ (reference sequence). V dropped 3 bases and J dropped 0 bases, with 6 bases sitting between them. CDR3 loop: CASSLGLSYEQYF. Here the CDR3 DNA reads TGTGCCAGCAGCTTGGGCCTCTCCTACGAGCAGTACTTC.

V is TRBV30 and J is TRBJ2-1, with D tentatively TRBD1 (5 bases). Germline CDR1 reads GTSNPN; CDR2 reads SVGIG (reference sequence). This CDR3 is 11 amino acids long. V lost 3 bases and J 9 bases, leaving 9 bases between the germline ends. The CDR3 DNA sequence: TGTGCCTGGAGCAGGGTCCGTGAGCAGTTCTTC. Amino acid sequence: CAWSRVREQFF.

This sequence joins TRBV27 and TRBJ2-2; the match to TRBD2 covers 7 bases. The CDR3 has 15 residues. CDR1 is MNHEY and CDR2 is SMNVEV in the germline V gene (reference sequence). V trimming: 2 bases; J trimming: 6 bases; junction bases outside the gene matches: 6. The CDR3 protein is CASSLMAGVPGELFF. CDR3 bases: TGTGCCAGCAGTTTAATGGCGGGAGTGCCCGGGGAGCTGTTTTTT.

The rearrangement links TRBV9 to TRBJ2-2; D is ambiguous. Trimming pared 0 bases from V and 1 base from J, leaving 7 bases between. Germline assignment: CDR1 SGDLS and CDR2 YYNGEE. This CDR3 contains 15 residues. The CDR3 here is CASSVGSENTGELFF. CDR3 coding DNA: TGTGCCAGCAGCGTAGGGAGCGAGAACACCGGGGAGCTGTTTTTT.

The V gene is TRBV5-4, the J gene TRBJ1-2, with D possibly matching TRBD1 (5 bases). There are 13 residues in the CDR3. Per germline, CDR1 SGHNT and CDR2 YYREEE (reference sequence). Trimming cost V 0 bases and J 8 bases, with 11 bases left between them. CDR3 protein: CASSLAAGNGYTF. The CDR3 DNA follows: TGTGCCAGCAGCTTGGCGGCAGGGAACGGCTACACCTTC.